This T cell receptor (beta chain) was observed in a study of blood T cell repertoires in COVID-19. Study-level information: Sites across the United States, Italy and Spain contributed samples from acute and convalescent COVID-19.

The length of the CDR3 is 16 residues. Germline V CDR1 and CDR2: SGHRS, YFSETQ. V gave up 3 bases and J gave up 0 bases; unmatched junction bases: 7. Per the original data handling: Amplification with reference gene primers provided the estimates of nucleated cell counts. This table comes from immunoSEQ multiplex PCR, and its TCRdb copy is limited to in-frame clones, with some not included. V and J calls and clone size are given by that table; D and trimming were obtained from the DNA. The sample holds roughly 75,000 clones, around 85% seen once. The chain joins TRBV5-1 to TRBJ2-7; the match to TRBD2 covers 9 bases. The receptor comes from a man in his 70s with acute or convalescent COVID-19. Sequenced input: peripheral blood. DNA of the CDR3: TGCGCCAGCAGCTGGGGACTAGCTCCTAGCTCCTACGAGCAGTACTTC. Translation: CASSWGLAPSSYEQYF. Supplemented by reference TRBV5-1 and TRBJ2-7, the full variable domain reads KAGVTQTPRYLIKTRGQQVTLSCSPISGHRSVSWYQQTPGQGLQFLFEYFSETQRNKGNFPGRFSGRQFSNSRSEMNVSTLELGDSALYLCASSWGLAPSSYEQYFGPGTRLTVT.